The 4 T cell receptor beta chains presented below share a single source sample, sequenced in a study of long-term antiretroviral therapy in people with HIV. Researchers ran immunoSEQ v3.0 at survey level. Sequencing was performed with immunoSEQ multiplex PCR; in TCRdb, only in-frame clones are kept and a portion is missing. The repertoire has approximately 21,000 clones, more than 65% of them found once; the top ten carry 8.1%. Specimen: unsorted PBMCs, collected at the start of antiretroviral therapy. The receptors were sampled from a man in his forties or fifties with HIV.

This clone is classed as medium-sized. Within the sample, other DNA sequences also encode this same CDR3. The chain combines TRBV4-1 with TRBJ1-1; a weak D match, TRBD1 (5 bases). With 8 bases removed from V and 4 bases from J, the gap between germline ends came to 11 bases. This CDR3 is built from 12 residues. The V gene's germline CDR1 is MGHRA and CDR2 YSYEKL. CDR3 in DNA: TGCGCCAGCTCCCATGGGGGCACTGAAGCTTTCTTT. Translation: CASSHGGTEAFF.

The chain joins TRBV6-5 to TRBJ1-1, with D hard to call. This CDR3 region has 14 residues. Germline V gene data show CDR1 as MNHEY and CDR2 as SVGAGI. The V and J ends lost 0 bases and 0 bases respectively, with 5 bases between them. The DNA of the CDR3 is TGTGCCAGCAGTTACTCGCCAGTGAACACTGAAGCTTTCTTT. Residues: CASSYSPVNTEAFF.

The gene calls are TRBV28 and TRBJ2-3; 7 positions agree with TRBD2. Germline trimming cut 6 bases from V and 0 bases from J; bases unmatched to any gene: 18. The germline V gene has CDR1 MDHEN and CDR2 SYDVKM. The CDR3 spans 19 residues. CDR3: CASSPTSAIPITSTDTQYF. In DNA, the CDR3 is TGTGCCAGCAGCCCTACTAGCGCGATACCCATAACTAGCACAGATACGCAGTATTTT.

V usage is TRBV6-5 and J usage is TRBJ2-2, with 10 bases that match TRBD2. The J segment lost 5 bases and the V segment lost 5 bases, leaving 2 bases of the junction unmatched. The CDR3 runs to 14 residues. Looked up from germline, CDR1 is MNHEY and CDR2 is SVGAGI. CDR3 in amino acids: CASSSGRETGELFF. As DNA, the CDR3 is TGTGCCAGCAGTAGCGGGAGGGAGACCGGGGAGCTGTTTTTT.